One and the same sample provided the 3 T cell receptor beta chains below, sequenced in a study of T-cell memory formation after mild COVID-19. One entry per CDR3 protein results from TCRdb running MiXCR on the 5' RACE reads. Among about 290,000 distinct CDR3 sequences listed, approximately 15% were seen once. The sequencing sample was made of PBMCs or a T cell subset sorted from them (not recorded which). The receptors stem from a man aged 18 to 29 who had mild COVID-19 (a few samples of this study predate the infection). Cell type and time point are not known.

The chain carries TRBV2 and TRBJ1-1, with no clear D. Germline V gene sequence: CDR1 SNHLY, CDR2 FYNNEI. Trimming left V 4 bases short and J 3 bases short, with 12 bases between. This CDR3 spans 14 amino acids. The CDR3, as DNA: TGTGCCAGCAGTGGGGCTGGGTTGGACACTGAAGCTTTCTTT. This codes for CASSGAGLDTEAFF.

The table lists this clonotype with a few counts. The chain is built from TRBV12-3 or TRBV12-4 and TRBJ2-3; TRBD2 agrees at 8 bases. The CDR3 extends over 16 amino acids. The V and J ends lost 3 bases and 2 bases, in that order; junction bases with no gene match: 7. Written as DNA, the CDR3 is TGTGCCAGCAGTTTGACGACTAGCGCTTACACAGATACGCAGTATTTT. Translation gives CASSLTTSAYTDTQYF.

The chain links TRBV28 to TRBJ1-2; no reliable D call. This CDR3 has 12 amino acids. The germline gives CDR1 MDHEN, CDR2 SYDVKM. Between the trimmed V and J ends, which lost 3 bases and 8 bases, there was a span of 10 bases. The CDR3 loop reads CASSFGVDGYTF. The DNA for the CDR3 is TGTGCCAGCAGTTTTGGGGTAGACGGCTACACCTTC.